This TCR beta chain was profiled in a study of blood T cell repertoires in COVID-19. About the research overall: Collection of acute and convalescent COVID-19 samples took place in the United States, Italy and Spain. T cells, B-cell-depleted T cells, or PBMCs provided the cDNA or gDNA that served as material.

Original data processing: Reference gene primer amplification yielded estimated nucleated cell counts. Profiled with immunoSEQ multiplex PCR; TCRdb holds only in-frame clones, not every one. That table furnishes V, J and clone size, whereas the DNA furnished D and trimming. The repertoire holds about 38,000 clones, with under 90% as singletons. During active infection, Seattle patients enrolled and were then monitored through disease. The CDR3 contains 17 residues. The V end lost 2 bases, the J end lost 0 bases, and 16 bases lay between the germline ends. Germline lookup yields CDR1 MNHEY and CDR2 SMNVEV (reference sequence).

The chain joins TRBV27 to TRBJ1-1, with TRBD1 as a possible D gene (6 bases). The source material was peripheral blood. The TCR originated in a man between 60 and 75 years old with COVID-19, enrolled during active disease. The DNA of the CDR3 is TGTGCCAGCAGTTTAGGTTGGGGGCAGGGGCTGAACACTGAAGCTTTCTTT. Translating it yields CASSLGWGQGLNTEAFF.